A single sample is the source of the 3 T cell receptor beta chains below, sequenced in a study of T cell responses to AZD1222 COVID-19 vaccine. Assay used: immunoSEQ multiplex PCR; TCRdb lists only in-frame clones, some missing. The sample holds under 140,000 clones, 80% to 95% seen once. Sequences were derived from peripheral blood, sampled on day 0 of AZD1222 vaccination. Receptor source: an adult in good health.

This chain connects TRBV9 to TRBJ1-4; D gene ambiguous. Germline V lookup: CDR1 SGDLS, CDR2 YYNGEE. V was clipped by 0 bases and J by 5 bases, with 11 bases between them. The CDR3 contains 15 residues. The CDR3 loop is CASSVGRTPNEKLFF. DNA for the CDR3: TGTGCCAGCAGCGTAGGGAGAACCCCAAATGAAAAACTGTTTTTT.

The chain employs TRBV18 and TRBJ1-3; TRBD1 aligns across 8 bases. This CDR3 region has 15 residues. V dropped 2 bases and J dropped 4; count of bases not matched to a gene: 4. Germline V gives CDR1 KGHSH, CDR2 LQKENI. The CDR3 nucleotides are TGTGCCAGCTCACCAGGGGGACAGGTCGGAAACACCATATATTTT. Translation: CASSPGGQVGNTIYF. The full variable domain, in which reference TRBV18 and TRBJ1-3 provide the parts outside the CDR3, is NAGVMQNPRHLVRRRGQEARLRCSPMKGHSHVYWYRQLPEEGLKFMVYLQKENIIDESGMPKERFSAEFPKEGPSILRIQQVVRGDSAAYFCASSPGGQVGNTIYFGEGSWLTVV.

The gene calls are TRBV2 and TRBJ1-4; 9 bases are a match to TRBD1. Germline assignment: CDR1 SNHLY and CDR2 FYNNEI. V dropped 9 bases and J dropped 7; count of bases not matched to a gene: 6. This CDR3 region has 13 residues. CDR3 in amino acids: CASSGQGTEKLFF. The CDR3 nucleotides read TGTGCCAGTTCGGGACAGGGCACTGAAAAACTGTTTTTT. Full variable domain (outside the CDR3, taken from reference TRBV2 and TRBJ1-4): EPEVTQTPSHQVTQMGQEVILRCVPISNHLYFYWYRQILGQKVEFLVSFYNNEISEKSEIFDDQFSVERPDGSNFTLKIRSTKLEDSAMYFCASSGQGTEKLFFGSGTQLSVL.